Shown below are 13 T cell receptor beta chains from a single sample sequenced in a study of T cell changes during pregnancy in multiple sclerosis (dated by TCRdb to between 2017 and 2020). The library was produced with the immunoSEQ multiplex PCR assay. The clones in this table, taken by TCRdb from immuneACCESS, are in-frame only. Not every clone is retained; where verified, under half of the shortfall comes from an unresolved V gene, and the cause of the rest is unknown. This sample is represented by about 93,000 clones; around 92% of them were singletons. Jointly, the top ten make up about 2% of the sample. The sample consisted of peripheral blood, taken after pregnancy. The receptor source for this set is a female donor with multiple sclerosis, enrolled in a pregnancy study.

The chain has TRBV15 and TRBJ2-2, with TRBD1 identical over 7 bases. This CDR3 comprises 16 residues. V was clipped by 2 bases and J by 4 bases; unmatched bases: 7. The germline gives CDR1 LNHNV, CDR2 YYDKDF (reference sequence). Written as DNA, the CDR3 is TGTGCCACCAGCAGAAGAACAGGGGCGGGCACCGGGGAGCTGTTTTTT. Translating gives CATSRRTGAGTGELFF.

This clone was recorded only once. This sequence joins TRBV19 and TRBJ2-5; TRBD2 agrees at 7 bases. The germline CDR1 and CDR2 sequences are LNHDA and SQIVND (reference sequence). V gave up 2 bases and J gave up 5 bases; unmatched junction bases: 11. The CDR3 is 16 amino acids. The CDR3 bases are TGTGCCAGTAGTATACGTCGAACGGGAGGAGGGGAGACCCAGTACTTC. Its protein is CASSIRRTGGGETQYF.

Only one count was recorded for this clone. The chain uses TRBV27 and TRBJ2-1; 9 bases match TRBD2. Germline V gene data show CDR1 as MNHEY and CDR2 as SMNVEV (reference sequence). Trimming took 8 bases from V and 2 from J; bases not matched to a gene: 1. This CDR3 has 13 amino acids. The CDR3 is CASGGRAYNEQFF. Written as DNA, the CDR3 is TGTGCCAGCGGCGGGAGGGCCTACAATGAGCAGTTCTTC.

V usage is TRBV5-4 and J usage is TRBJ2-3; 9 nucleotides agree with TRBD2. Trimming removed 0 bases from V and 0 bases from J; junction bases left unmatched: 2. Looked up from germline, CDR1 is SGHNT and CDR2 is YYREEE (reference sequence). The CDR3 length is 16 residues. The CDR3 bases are TGTGCCAGCAGCTTGGGCACTAGCGGGAGCACAGATACGCAGTATTTT. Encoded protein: CASSLGTSGSTDTQYF.

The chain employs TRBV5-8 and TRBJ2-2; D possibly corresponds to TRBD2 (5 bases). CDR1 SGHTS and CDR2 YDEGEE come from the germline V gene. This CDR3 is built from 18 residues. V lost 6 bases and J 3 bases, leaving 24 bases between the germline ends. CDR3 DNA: TGTGCCAGCAACTCGCGGGTAGGAGGATCCCGTGACACCGGGGAGCTGTTTTTT. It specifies CASNSRVGGSRDTGELFF.

CDR3 region: CASSLATEANYGYTF. As DNA, the CDR3 is TGTGCCAGCAGCTTAGCGACGGAGGCTAACTATGGCTACACCTTC. This chain links TRBV11-2 with TRBJ1-2; D call uncertain. Germline lookup yields CDR1 SGHAT and CDR2 FQNNGV. This CDR3 contains 15 residues. V dropped 1 base and J dropped 0 bases, with 9 bases sitting between them.

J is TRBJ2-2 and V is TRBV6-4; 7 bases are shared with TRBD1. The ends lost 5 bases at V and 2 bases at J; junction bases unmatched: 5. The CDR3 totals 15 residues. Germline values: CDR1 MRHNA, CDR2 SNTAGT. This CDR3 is CASSPTGENTGELFF. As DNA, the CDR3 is TGTGCCAGCAGTCCCACAGGGGAAAACACCGGGGAGCTGTTTTTT.

The CDR3 bases are TGCGCCAGCAGCCAAGCGGGACTAGCAAACAATGAGCAGTTCTTC. Protein product: CASSQAGLANNEQFF. The rearrangement links TRBV4-3 to TRBJ2-1; 9 bases map to TRBD2. Germline CDR1 LGHNA, CDR2 YSLEER. The CDR3 runs to 15 residues. The J segment lost 5 bases and the V segment lost 1 base, leaving 3 bases of the junction unmatched.

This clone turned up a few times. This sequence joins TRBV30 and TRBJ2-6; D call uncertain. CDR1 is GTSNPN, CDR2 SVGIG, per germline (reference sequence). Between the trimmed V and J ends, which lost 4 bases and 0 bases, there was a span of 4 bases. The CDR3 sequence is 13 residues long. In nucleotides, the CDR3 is TGTGCCTGGACCTACTCTGGGGCCAACGTCCTGACTTTC. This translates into CAWTYSGANVLTF.

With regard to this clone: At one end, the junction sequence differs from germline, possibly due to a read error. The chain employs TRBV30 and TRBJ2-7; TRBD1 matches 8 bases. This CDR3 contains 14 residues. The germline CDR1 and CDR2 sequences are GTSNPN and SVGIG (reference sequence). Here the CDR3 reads CAWSGGQARVSVWF. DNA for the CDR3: TGTGCCTGGAGTGGGGGACAGGCCCGGGTCTCGGTGTGGTTC. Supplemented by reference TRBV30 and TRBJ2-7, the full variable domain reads SQTIHQWPATLVQPVGSPLSLECTVEGTSNPNLYWYRQAAGRGLQLLFYSVGIGQISSEVPQNLSASRPQDRQFILSSKKLLLSDSGFYLCAWSGGQARVSVWFGPGTRLTVT.

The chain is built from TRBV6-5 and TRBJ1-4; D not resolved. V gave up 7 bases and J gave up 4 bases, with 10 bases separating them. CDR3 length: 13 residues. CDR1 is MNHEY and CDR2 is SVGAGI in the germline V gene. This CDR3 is CASKLNLNEKLFF. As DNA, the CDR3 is TGTGCCAGCAAGCTCAACCTTAATGAAAAACTGTTTTTT.

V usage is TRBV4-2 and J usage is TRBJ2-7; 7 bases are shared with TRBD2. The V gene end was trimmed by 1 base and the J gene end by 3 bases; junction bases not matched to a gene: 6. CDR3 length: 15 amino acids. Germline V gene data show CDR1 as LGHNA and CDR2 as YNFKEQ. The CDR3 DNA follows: TGTGCCAGCAGCCAAGCAAAGCGGGGCCACTACGAGCAGTACTTC. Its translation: CASSQAKRGHYEQYF.

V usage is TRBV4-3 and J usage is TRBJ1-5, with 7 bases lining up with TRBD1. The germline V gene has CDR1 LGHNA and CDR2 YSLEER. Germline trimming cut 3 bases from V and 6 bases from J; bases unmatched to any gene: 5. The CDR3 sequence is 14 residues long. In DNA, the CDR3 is TGCGCCAGCAGCCAGCAGGGGGACGGTCAGCCCCAGCATTTT. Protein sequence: CASSQQGDGQPQHF.